The 14 T cell receptor beta chains in this list originate from one sample, sequenced in a study of CD8 T cells in ankylosing spondylitis (dated by TCRdb to about 2017). Library creation used 5' RACE. Instrument on record: Illumina HiSeq 2500. TCRdb reran the public reads through fastp at Q25 and MiXCR, keeping productive beta chains. Duplicate CDR3 protein sequences are folded into a single record with the most common DNA and genes. The table for this sample lists a few hundred thousand distinct CDR3 sequences; approximately 20% of them were counted only once. The biggest ten clones account for around 30% of the sample. The sample consisted of blood, either unsorted or a sorted T cell fraction (not recorded which). The origin of the receptors is a male donor with ankylosing spondylitis or in good health (not recorded which).

This chain joins TRBV9 and TRBJ2-7; TRBD1 might be the D (6 bases). Germline V CDR1 and CDR2: SGDLS, YYNGEE. V was trimmed by 3 bases and J by 3 bases, leaving 13 bases between them. The CDR3 is 14 residues long. CDR3 nucleotides: TGTGCCAGCAGCGCCCGGGACAATATCTACGAGCAGTACTTC. It yields the protein CASSARDNIYEQYF.

The V gene is TRBV7-6, the J gene TRBJ2-1; 7 bases are a match to TRBD2. The CDR3 length is 17 residues. V lost 5 bases and J lost 0; bases outside the gene matches: 10. CDR1 SGHVS and CDR2 FNYEAQ come from the germline V gene. CDR3 nucleotide sequence: TGTGCCAGCAGCATGGAGCTAGCGGAGAGCTCCTACAATGAGCAGTTCTTC. Its translation is CASSMELAESSYNEQFF. The variable domain in full, completed from reference TRBV7-6 and TRBJ2-1, reads GAGVSQSPRYKVTKRGQDVALRCDPISGHVSLYWYRQALGQGPEFLTYFNYEAQQDKSGLPNDRFSAERPEGSISTLTIQRTEQRDSAMYRCASSMELAESSYNEQFFGPGTRLTVL.

Many counts were recorded for this clonotype. The V gene is TRBV11-1, the J gene TRBJ1-1, with D maybe TRBD1 (5 bases). CDR3 length: 13 amino acids. Germline CDR1 and CDR2: SGHAT and FQDESV (reference sequence). Deletions cut 3 bases from V and 2 bases from J, with 7 bases between. The chain's CDR3 is CASSFDSNTEAFF. In DNA form, the CDR3 reads TGTGCCAGCAGCTTTGACAGCAACACTGAAGCTTTCTTT.

This clonotype was recorded many times. The chain links TRBV5-1 to TRBJ1-1; D is possibly TRBD1 (6 bases). The ends were cut back, 2 bases at V and 8 bases at J, with 10 bases in the middle. The CDR3 has 12 amino acids. CDR1 SGHRS and CDR2 YFSETQ come from the germline V gene. The CDR3 spells CASSFAGTEAFF. As DNA, the CDR3 is TGCGCCAGCAGCTTTGCCGGGACAGAAGCTTTCTTT. Looking up the rest from reference TRBV5-1 and TRBJ1-1 gives the full variable domain: KAGVTQTPRYLIKTRGQQVTLSCSPISGHRSVSWYQQTPGQGLQFLFEYFSETQRNKGNFPGRFSGRQFSNSRSEMNVSTLELGDSALYLCASSFAGTEAFFGQGTRLTVV.

The chain combines TRBV27 with TRBJ2-1, with TRBD2 identical over 9 bases. The CDR3 length is 16 residues. Germline V lookup: CDR1 MNHEY, CDR2 SMNVEV (reference sequence). The ends lost 0 bases at V and 3 bases at J; junction bases unmatched: 3. CDR3 in amino acids: CASSLSGTSFYNEQFF. CDR3 sequence (DNA): TGTGCCAGCAGTTTATCGGGGACTAGCTTCTACAATGAGCAGTTCTTC.

The chain links TRBV4-1 to TRBJ2-5; D is possibly TRBD1 (5 bases). V lost 4 bases to trimming and J lost 5 bases, with 11 bases between them. Germline loops: CDR1 MGHRA, CDR2 YSYEKL. This CDR3 is built from 13 residues. DNA for the CDR3: TGCGCCAGCAGCCCGGACAATTCGGAGACCCAGTACTTC. It encodes CASSPDNSETQYF.

This chain links TRBV29-1 with TRBJ2-1; tentatively, D is TRBD2 (6 bases). Trimming stripped 3 bases from V and 1 base from J, with 13 bases between. CDR3 size: 15 residues. Germline assignment: CDR1 SQVTM and CDR2 ANQGSEA. In DNA form, the CDR3 reads TGCAGCGTTGATGGAGGGAGAGGGTCCTACAATGAGCAGTTCTTC. It translates to CSVDGGRGSYNEQFF.

This clonotype turned up a few times. This chain links TRBV20-1 with TRBJ2-7; D might be TRBD2 (5 bases). This CDR3 region has 13 residues. CDR1 is DFQATT, CDR2 SNEGSKA, per germline (reference sequence). Trimming stripped 3 bases from V and 2 bases from J, with 11 bases between. CDR3 nucleotide sequence: TGCAGTGCTAGGCGGGCGGAGACCTACGAGCAGTACTTC. As protein: CSARRAETYEQYF.

This clonotype was observed a handful of times. The chain has TRBV30 and TRBJ2-7; the D is unclear. The V end lost 1 base, the J end lost 6 bases, and 7 bases lay between the germline ends. The V gene's germline CDR1 is GTSNPN and CDR2 SVGIG (reference sequence). The CDR3 has 11 residues. CDR3 residues: CAWSGTSEQYF. The CDR3 DNA sequence: TGTGCCTGGAGTGGAACTTCCGAGCAGTACTTC.

This clonotype was recorded many times. V gene TRBV10-1 combines with J gene TRBJ2-3; 14 bases match TRBD2. CDR3 length: 19 residues. V lost 0 bases and J lost 4; bases outside the gene matches: 9. Germline-derived CDR1 and CDR2 are WNHNN and SYGVQD (reference sequence). The CDR3 DNA reads as TGCGCCAGCAGTGAGTCTCCCGGGACTAGCGGGAGTGCGGCAGATACGCAGTATTTT. Its translation is CASSESPGTSGSAADTQYF.

The genes are TRBV9 and TRBJ2-3; D call uncertain. V was trimmed by 0 bases and J by 0 bases, leaving 8 bases between them. CDR1 is SGDLS and CDR2 is YYNGEE in the germline V gene. The CDR3 runs 15 residues. CDR3 protein: CASSVDGLSTDTQYF. The CDR3 coding sequence is TGTGCCAGCAGCGTAGACGGGTTGAGCACAGATACGCAGTATTTT. Filled out from reference TRBV9 and TRBJ2-3, the complete variable domain reads DSGVTQTPKHLITATGQRVTLRCSPRSGDLSVYWYQQSLDQGLQFLIQYYNGEERAKGNILERFSAQQFPDLHSELNLSSLELGDSALYFCASSVDGLSTDTQYFGPGTRLTVL.

In its sample, this clonotype was seen a few times. This rearrangement joins TRBV27 to TRBJ2-1; D is uncertain. Germline V gene lookup returns CDR1 MNHEY and CDR2 SMNVEV (reference sequence). V shed 5 bases and J shed 4 bases, with 9 bases lying between them. CDR3 length: 13 amino acids. The CDR3 is CASSVGYYNEQFF. For the CDR3, the DNA is TGTGCCAGCAGTGTCGGGTATTACAATGAGCAGTTCTTC.

This sequence joins TRBV5-1 and TRBJ2-7; TRBD2 matches 7 bases. The CDR3 is 16 amino acids. The germline V gene has CDR1 SGHRS and CDR2 YFSETQ. J was trimmed by 5 bases and V by 5 bases; bases with no gene match: 16. The CDR3 here is CASRSGLGREGDEQYF. The CDR3 DNA reads as TGCGCCAGCAGATCAGGACTAGGGAGAGAGGGCGACGAGCAGTACTTC. The variable domain in full, with the rest retrieved from reference TRBV5-1 and TRBJ2-7, is KAGVTQTPRYLIKTRGQQVTLSCSPISGHRSVSWYQQTPGQGLQFLFEYFSETQRNKGNFPGRFSGRQFSNSRSEMNVSTLELGDSALYLCASRSGLGREGDEQYFGPGTRLTVT.

This clonotype was detected only a few times. The chain uses TRBV5-6 and TRBJ2-1; a weak D match, TRBD2 (5 bases). Per the germline V gene, CDR1 is SGHDT and CDR2 is YYEEEE. The V and J ends lost 5 bases and 9 bases respectively, with 9 bases between them. The CDR3 has 11 amino acids. This CDR3 is CASRRGGEQFF. Written as DNA, the CDR3 is TGTGCCAGCAGGCGAGGAGGTGAGCAGTTCTTC.